This T cell receptor beta chain was obtained from a study of T cells in Graves' hyperthyroidism and ophthalmopathy. Study-level background: Upon initial diagnosis and before any treatment, peripheral blood was collected.

CDR1 and CDR2 (germline): MNHEY, SVGAGI. This CDR3 has 15 amino acids. With 2 bases removed from V and 8 bases from J, the gap between germline ends came to 15 bases. Isolation of PBMCs was performed on about 10 ml fresh peripheral blood. The source material, RNA transcripts, was used to amplify TCR beta CDR3 regions. The study used the HTBI primer set for a first-round RT-PCR of the TCR CDR3. TCRdb itself ran the multiplex PCR reads through MiXCR, one entry per CDR3 protein. Of some 300,000 distinct CDR3 sequences listed, around 20% are singletons. Details on this clonotype: Antigen specificity is unknown.

Study results and limitations: A model built on 13 V-J features separated ophthalmopathy from stable hyperthyroidism.

This receptor was identified in a man over 45 with Graves' ophthalmopathy. The sequenced sample was blood. J is TRBJ1-4 and V is TRBV6-5, with a possible D match to TRBD1 (5 bases). The DNA of the CDR3 is TGTGCCAGCAGTTACGGGGGAGGTCAGAAAGAAAAACTGTTTTTT. Its protein is CASSYGGGQKEKLFF.